What follows is one T cell receptor beta chain and its context. The target antigen is unknown. This record comes from a study of multiple sclerosis patients with progressive multifocal leukoencephalopathy. This CDR3 has 15 residues. Trimming shortened V by 5 bases and J by 2 bases, and 14 bases separated the two germline ends. CDR1 LNHDA and CDR2 SQIVND come from the germline V gene (reference sequence). Synthetic inline TR CDR3 controls covering all V-J pairings were spiked into each PCR. Profiling relied on immunoSEQ multiplex PCR, and the TCRdb table lists in-frame clones only, not all of them. The profile shows 20,000 to 30,000 clones, 91% of them singletons. Time point here: approximately 11 months of natalizumab therapy. Study-wide results and caveats: PML-onset expanded TRB clones were detectable before and during natalizumab therapy. Findings may reflect JC virus infection or just general immunocompromise. Most PML patients had lower entropy, suggesting less diverse TRB repertoires.

Source: PBMCs, taken from a patient treated with natalizumab. The clonotype was recovered from a man younger than 45 with multiple sclerosis. The chain couples TRBV19 to TRBJ2-3; D possibly corresponds to TRBD2 (5 bases). In DNA, the CDR3 is TGTGCCAGTAGTCTGGACTCCCATGACACAGATACGCAGTATTTT. Translated, it gives CASSLDSHDTDTQYF.